This is a list of T cell receptor beta chains from one sample in a study of blood T cell repertoires in COVID-19. Profiled with immunoSEQ multiplex PCR; TCRdb holds only in-frame clones, not every one. Of 200,000 to 300,000 clones detected, roughly 80% appear once; the ten largest clones hold 7.5% to 8%. The sample was peripheral blood. These receptors were taken from a woman of 80 years or more with COVID-19, enrolled during active disease. Each CDR3 is given with its conserved first and last residue. D genes are given only for firm matches. Clone size is stated in some rows and not others, as once, few, many or a class when expanded.

d_call	v_call	cdr3_length	clone_size	j_call	cdr3_nt	cdr3_aa
-	TRBV7-2	15	-	TRBJ1-1	TGTGCCAGCAGCTTGGGCGGGACGCGGAACACTGAAGCTTTCTTT	CASSLGGTRNTEAFF
TRBD2	TRBV6-2/TRBV6-3	16	-	TRBJ2-3	TGTGCCAGCAGCAAACGGACTAGCGGATCCACAGATACGCAGTATTTT	CASSKRTSGSTDTQYF
TRBD1	TRBV7-9	15	-	TRBJ1-1	TGTGCCAGCAGCCCTCGAGCGACAGGGGACACTGAAGCTTTCTTT	CASSPRATGDTEAFF
-	TRBV5-1	17	-	TRBJ1-1	TGCGCCAGCAGCTTGAAATTGTTGGGGACACGGCCCACTGAAGCTTTCTTT	CASSLKLLGTRPTEAFF
-	TRBV18	14	few	TRBJ2-1	TGTGCCAGCTCACCACCTTCCAGTTACAATGAGCAGTTCTTC	CASSPPSSYNEQFF
TRBD1	TRBV4-1	16	-	TRBJ1-2	TGCGCCAGCAGCCAAGGGGGGACAGGGAAGGTTAATGGCTACACCTTC	CASSQGGTGKVNGYTF
-	TRBV5-1	15	-	TRBJ2-1	TGCGCCAGCAGCTCGGGGGTTGGAATCTACAATGAGCAGTTCTTC	CASSSGVGIYNEQFF
-	TRBV12-3/TRBV12-4	13	-	TRBJ1-1	TGTGCCAGCAGTTACGGGGAAAACACTGAAGCTTTCTTT	CASSYGENTEAFF
-	TRBV28	15	-	TRBJ1-1	TGTGCCAGCAGTTCCGGGACAAGAGTGAACACTGAAGCTTTCTTT	CASSSGTRVNTEAFF
-	TRBV5-8	14	-	TRBJ1-6	TGTGCCAGCCCGCCCCCGGGTCCTAATTCACCCCTCCACTTT	CASPPPGPNSPLHF
-	TRBV5-1	15	-	TRBJ1-5	TGCGCCAGCAGCTTGACCGACAGTAGCAATCAGCCCCAGCATTTT	CASSLTDSSNQPQHF
TRBD1	TRBV6-1	17	few	TRBJ1-1	TGTGCCAGCAGTGAAGTGTGGGCAGGGGGCGCGGACACTGAAGCTTTCTTT	CASSEVWAGGADTEAFF
TRBD1	TRBV4-1	14	-	TRBJ2-7	TGCGCCAGCAGCGCCCGACAGGGGGCCTACGAGCAGTACTTC	CASSARQGAYEQYF
TRBD1	TRBV6-5	15	-	TRBJ1-4	TGTGCCAGCAGTAATACAGGGGCAACTAATGAAAAACTGTTTTTT	CASSNTGATNEKLFF
-	TRBV2	11	-	TRBJ2-7	TGTGCCAGCAGTGAGTACTACGAGCAGTACTTC	CASSEYYEQYF
-	TRBV19	14	-	TRBJ1-1	TGTGCCAGTAGCCCCATGTCTCTCAGCACTGAAGCTTTCTTT	CASSPMSLSTEAFF
-	TRBV11-2	16	-	TRBJ1-3	TGTGCCAGCAGCTCCCCCGGTCGCGAGTCTGGAAACACCATATATTTT	CASSSPGRESGNTIYF
TRBD1	TRBV7-9	15	-	TRBJ1-6	TGTGCCAGCAGCCTTCGGACAGGGACTAATTCACCCCTCCACTTT	CASSLRTGTNSPLHF
TRBD2	TRBV18	18	-	TRBJ2-3	TGTGCCAGCTCACCCAACCTAGGTCTAGCGGGGAGCACAGATACGCAGTATTTT	CASSPNLGLAGSTDTQYF
TRBD1	TRBV5-1	15	-	TRBJ1-4	TGCGCCAGCAGCCCCGGACAGGGGAGGCGCGAAAAACTGTTTTTT	CASSPGQGRREKLFF
-	TRBV7-2	17	-	TRBJ2-3	TGTGCCAGCAGCTTAATCCGACAGGCGGAGAGCACAGATACGCAGTATTTT	CASSLIRQAESTDTQYF
TRBD2	TRBV18	16	-	TRBJ2-1	TGTGCCAGCTCACCTAACGGACTAGCGGGAGGGGATGAGCAGTTCTTC	CASSPNGLAGGDEQFF
-	TRBV19	15	-	TRBJ2-7	TGTGCCAGTAGTATCGATAGCCAAGTGTCTTACGAGCAGTACTTC	CASSIDSQVSYEQYF
-	TRBV6-5	12	-	TRBJ2-7	TGTGCCAGCTTTCGGGAATCCTACGAGCAGTACTTC	CASFRESYEQYF
-	TRBV5-1	13	-	TRBJ1-1	TGCGCCAGCAGTTACCAGGGTTCCACTGAAGCTTTCTTT	CASSYQGSTEAFF